The 10 T cell receptor beta chains given below trace back to one sample, sequenced in a study of cytotoxic CD8 clonotypes in ibrutinib-treated CLL. Sequencing was performed with immunoSEQ multiplex PCR; in TCRdb, only in-frame clones are kept and a portion is missing. The data hold over 120,000 clones, with 75% to 85% observed a single time. Specimen: PBMCs, collected after 12 months of ibrutinib treatment. The receptors come from a human donor with chronic lymphocytic leukemia.

The genes are TRBV6-5 and TRBJ2-3; D unresolved. Germline-derived CDR1 and CDR2 are MNHEY and SVGAGI. Deletions cut 2 bases from V and 3 bases from J, with 6 bases between. This CDR3 is 13 amino acids long. The CDR3 loop is CASSYDGTDTQYF. The CDR3, as DNA: TGTGCCAGCAGTTACGATGGGACAGATACGCAGTATTTT.

The chain has TRBV27 and TRBJ2-7; 14 nucleotides agree with TRBD2. This CDR3 has 16 amino acids. Germline V CDR1 and CDR2: MNHEY, SMNVEV (reference sequence). The trim removed 5 bases at V and 1 base at J, leaving 4 bases unmatched. The CDR3 loop reads CASSTGLAGGSYEQYF. In DNA form, the CDR3 reads TGTGCCAGCAGTACAGGACTAGCGGGAGGTTCCTACGAGCAGTACTTC.

This chain links TRBV28 with TRBJ1-3, with a weak D call TRBD1 (6 bases). Germline values: CDR1 MDHEN, CDR2 SYDVKM. V dropped 4 bases and J dropped 5 bases, with 12 bases sitting between them. The CDR3 consists of 14 residues. CDR3: CASSSPGHRNTIYF. DNA for the CDR3: TGTGCCAGCAGTTCCCCGGGACACCGAAACACCATATATTTT.

The V gene is TRBV30, the J gene TRBJ2-7, with D unclear. The CDR3 is 15 residues long. CDR1 is GTSNPN, CDR2 SVGIG, per germline (reference sequence). Trimming left V 0 bases short and J 2 bases short, with 14 bases between. The CDR3 sequence is CAWSVRWGSPYEQYF. In DNA, the CDR3 is TGTGCCTGGAGTGTACGTTGGGGTTCTCCCTACGAGCAGTACTTC.

V usage is TRBV19 and J usage is TRBJ1-1; no firm D call. Germline V lookup: CDR1 LNHDA, CDR2 SQIVND (reference sequence). The CDR3 totals 16 residues. Trimming pared 2 bases from V and 1 base from J, leaving 14 bases between. The CDR3 DNA reads as TGTGCCAGTAGTATATTCGGTACATCGTCGAACACTGAAGCTTTCTTT. As protein: CASSIFGTSSNTEAFF.

The chain is built from TRBV9 and TRBJ2-7, with 10 bases fitting TRBD2. The CDR3 is made up of 14 amino acids. CDR1 and CDR2 from the germline V gene are SGDLS and YYNGEE. V gave up 2 bases and J gave up 4 bases; unmatched junction bases: 3. CDR3 sequence reads: CASSVGGLAYEQYF. The CDR3 DNA reads TGTGCCAGCAGCGTTGGGGGACTAGCGTACGAGCAGTACTTC.

V is TRBV7-9 and J is TRBJ1-3; 8 bases are a match to TRBD1. V was pared by 4 bases and J by 1 base, with 9 bases of the junction left unmatched. CDR3 length: 17 residues. Germline V lookup: CDR1 SEHNR, CDR2 FQNEAQ (reference sequence). The CDR3 reads CASSSHPRTGSGNTIYF. Here the CDR3 DNA reads TGTGCCAGCAGCTCTCACCCGAGGACAGGGTCTGGAAACACCATATATTTT.

The chain has TRBV6-5 and TRBJ2-7; TRBD2 aligns across 8 bases. V dropped 6 bases and J dropped 8; count of bases not matched to a gene: 12. This CDR3 contains 14 residues. Germline V gives CDR1 MNHEY, CDR2 SVGAGI. The CDR3 spells CASSRDRTSSQQYF. DNA for the CDR3: TGTGCCAGCAGCCGCGACCGGACTAGCAGCCAGCAGTACTTC.

The V and J genes are TRBV28 and TRBJ2-1; D is undetermined. Germline-derived CDR1 and CDR2 are MDHEN and SYDVKM. The CDR3 consists of 13 residues. V lost 1 base and J lost 7, with 8 bases in between. Here the CDR3 DNA reads TGTGCCAGCAGTTTATTTACCCTGAATGAGCAGTTCTTC. Translation: CASSLFTLNEQFF.

The chain has TRBV5-6 and TRBJ2-1; TRBD2 aligns across 9 bases. Looked up from germline, CDR1 is SGHDT and CDR2 is YYEEEE. Trimming at V came to 3 bases and at J to 4 bases, leaving 8 bases not matched to a gene. The CDR3 totals 16 residues. In nucleotides, the CDR3 is TGTGCCAGCAGCTATTTTCGACTAGCGGAGTACAATGAGCAGTTCTTC. It yields the protein CASSYFRLAEYNEQFF.